The 20 T cell receptor beta chains reported below all come from one sample, sequenced in a study of patients and donors after allogeneic stem cell transplantation. TCRdb re-called the RT-PCR reads with MiXCR, one entry per CDR3 protein. The sample includes approximately 21,000 distinct CDR3 sequences, around 29% of them seen just once. Input material: blood, either unsorted or a sorted T cell fraction (not recorded which). Receptors originate from a human donor who was either an allogeneic HSCT recipient or a stem cell or donor lymphocyte infusion donor (not recorded which). It is not recorded whose cells these are; they may come from a transplant donor.

This chain joins TRBV20-1 and TRBJ1-6; weak D call: TRBD1 (6 bases). The germline gives CDR1 DFQATT, CDR2 SNEGSKA (reference sequence). There are 13 residues in the CDR3. V gave up 0 bases and J gave up 9 bases, with 9 bases separating them. The CDR3 nucleotides read TGCAGTGCTAGAGAACAGGGACTTTCACCCCTCCACTTT. It encodes CSAREQGLSPLHF.

This clonotype was seen only a few times. V gene TRBV6-5 combines with J gene TRBJ2-5, with 8 bases that match TRBD2. Germline CDR1 reads MNHEY; CDR2 reads SVGAGI. Unmatched junction bases numbered 4, after V lost 0 bases and J lost 7 bases. The CDR3 length is 14 residues. The DNA for the CDR3 is TGTGCCAGCAGTTACTCGGCGGGGGGACCGACCCAGTACTTC. Its translation: CASSYSAGGPTQYF.

CDR3 residues: CASRPVTGTQYF. The DNA of the CDR3 is TGTGCCAGTCGCCCCGTGACTGGGACCCAGTACTTC. This chain connects TRBV6-2 or TRBV6-3 to TRBJ2-5; D remains unclear. Trimming left V 9 bases short and J 7 bases short, with 15 bases between. Germline CDR1 and CDR2: MNHEY and SVGEGT. The CDR3 has 12 residues.

This clonotype was observed a handful of times. This chain links TRBV18 with TRBJ1-1, with D hard to call. The CDR3 extends over 14 amino acids. Germline values: CDR1 KGHSH, CDR2 LQKENI. Trimming left V 1 base short and J 0 bases short, with 6 bases between. CDR3 nucleotide sequence: TGTGCCAGCTCACCACTGGGATTGAACACTGAAGCTTTCTTT. It is translated as CASSPLGLNTEAFF. Full variable domain (missing parts from reference TRBV18 and TRBJ1-1): NAGVMQNPRHLVRRRGQEARLRCSPMKGHSHVYWYRQLPEEGLKFMVYLQKENIIDESGMPKERFSAEFPKEGPSILRIQQVVRGDSAAYFCASSPLGLNTEAFFGQGTRLTVV.

J is TRBJ2-5 and V is TRBV6-1; 10 bases agree with TRBD2. CDR1 MNHNS and CDR2 SASEGT come from the germline V gene. V dropped 10 bases and J dropped 7; count of bases not matched to a gene: 12. The CDR3 has 14 residues. The CDR3 DNA reads as TGTGCCACCTTACTAGCGGGGTCGAAAGGGACCCAGTACTTC. This codes for CATLLAGSKGTQYF.

This clonotype was observed a handful of times. V and J are TRBV5-1 and TRBJ1-1; D gene uncertain. V lost 5 bases, J lost 3 bases, and 11 bases lay in between. The CDR3 consists of 13 residues. Germline loops: CDR1 SGHRS, CDR2 YFSETQ. The CDR3 here is CASRSREDTEAFF. In nucleotides, the CDR3 is TGCGCCAGCAGATCGAGGGAGGACACTGAAGCTTTCTTT. Full variable domain (remainder filled in from reference TRBV5-1 and TRBJ1-1): KAGVTQTPRYLIKTRGQQVTLSCSPISGHRSVSWYQQTPGQGLQFLFEYFSETQRNKGNFPGRFSGRQFSNSRSEMNVSTLELGDSALYLCASRSREDTEAFFGQGTRLTVV.

The sample holds a few counts of this clonotype. The chain employs TRBV11-2 and TRBJ1-2; D uncertain. This CDR3 region has 13 residues. Per the germline V gene, CDR1 is SGHAT and CDR2 is FQNNGV. The V and J ends lost 5 bases and 1 base respectively, with 8 bases between them. The CDR3 region has the DNA TGTGCCAGCAGCGGAAGACTTAACTATGGCTACACCTTC. Translation: CASSGRLNYGYTF.

This clonotype was seen a few times. The chain recombines TRBV5-1 with TRBJ1-4, with D possibly being TRBD1 (5 bases). The CDR3 spans 14 residues. V gave up 1 base and J gave up 7 bases, with 11 bases separating them. Germline lookup yields CDR1 SGHRS and CDR2 YFSETQ. The CDR3 DNA reads as TGCGCCAGCAGCTTGACGGGGGGAGGTGAAAAACTGTTTTTT. Residues: CASSLTGGGEKLFF.

This clonotype was seen many times. The rearrangement uses TRBV6-1 and TRBJ1-5; 7 positions agree with TRBD1. J gave up 4 bases and V 8 bases, and 14 bases lay outside the gene matches. This CDR3 is 16 amino acids long. CDR1 is MNHNS, CDR2 SASEGT, per germline. The CDR3 region has the DNA TGTGCCAGCCGGCAGGGGGAGAGAGGAGTAAATCAGCCCCAGCATTTT. Protein: CASRQGERGVNQPQHF.

The CDR3 sequence is CASSLESHLNTQYF. CDR3 nucleotides: TGTGCCAGCAGCCTAGAGTCCCACCTAAATACGCAGTATTTT. The chain has TRBV7-6 and TRBJ2-3; D is unclear. Germline-derived CDR1 and CDR2 are SGHVS and FNYEAQ. CDR3 length: 14 amino acids. The V gene lost 5 bases and the J gene lost 7 bases, with 16 bases spanning the gap.

The V call is TRBV25-1, the J call TRBJ2-5; D gene unclear. Germline values: CDR1 MGHDK, CDR2 SYGVNS. The CDR3 has 13 residues. The V end was cut by 3 bases, the J end by 5 bases, with 10 bases between. The CDR3 DNA is TGTGCCAGCAGTGAGATACTGGGGGAGACCCAGTACTTC. It is translated as CASSEILGETQYF.

This clonotype was recorded at least ten times. In DNA form, the CDR3 reads TGCGCCAGCAGCCAAGTTGGGGGTAACTATGGCTACACCTTC. Translation: CASSQVGGNYGYTF. The chain joins TRBV4-3 to TRBJ1-2, with D perhaps TRBD1 (5 bases). CDR1 LGHNA and CDR2 YSLEER come from the germline V gene. This CDR3 contains 14 residues. Trimming removed 1 base from V and 1 base from J, with 7 bases in between.

The chain has TRBV5-6 and TRBJ1-1; D gene ambiguous. Germline V gives CDR1 SGHDT, CDR2 YYEEEE. The CDR3 contains 15 residues. Between the trimmed V and J ends, which lost 0 bases and 2 bases, there was a span of 11 bases. This CDR3 reads CASSLGSGRNTEAFF. In DNA form, the CDR3 reads TGTGCCAGCAGCTTGGGGTCGGGCAGAAACACTGAAGCTTTCTTT.

This clonotype has a single count. The chain recombines TRBV5-1 with TRBJ2-5; TRBD1 agrees at 8 bases. The V and J ends lost 4 bases and 2 bases, in that order; junction bases with no gene match: 7. The CDR3 is 15 amino acids. Germline-derived CDR1 and CDR2 are SGHRS and YFSETQ. CDR3 DNA sequence: TGCGCCAGCAGCCCGGGACAGGTTCAACAAGAGACCCAGTACTTC. Its translation: CASSPGQVQQETQYF.

The V and J genes are TRBV5-1 and TRBJ1-3; D unresolved. Trimming removed 5 bases from V and 8 bases from J, with 11 bases in between. Germline-derived CDR1 and CDR2 are SGHRS and YFSETQ. CDR3 length equals 12 residues. CDR3 residues: CASRYTVDTIYF. Written as DNA, the CDR3 is TGCGCCAGCAGGTATACCGTGGACACCATATATTTT.

This clonotype showed up just a few times. The chain couples TRBV12-3 or TRBV12-4 to TRBJ1-1, with TRBD1 matching over 7 bases. The CDR3 is 14 amino acids. V lost 0 bases and J lost 8; bases outside the gene matches: 6. CDR3 nucleotide sequence: TGTGCCAGCAGTTTAGCGATACAGGGGCTGGAAGCTTTCTTT. It yields the protein CASSLAIQGLEAFF.

This sequence joins TRBV6-5 and TRBJ2-5, with D possibly being TRBD2 (5 bases). V lost 7 bases, J lost 5 bases, and 17 bases lay in between. This CDR3 has 14 amino acids. Germline V gene lookup returns CDR1 MNHEY and CDR2 SVGAGI. In nucleotides, the CDR3 is TGTGCCAGCACATGGTTTCCGGGGTCGGAGACCCAGTACTTC. Amino acid sequence: CASTWFPGSETQYF.

The chain uses TRBV7-6 and TRBJ1-6; D remains unclear. V lost 6 bases to trimming and J lost 4 bases, with 19 bases between them. This CDR3 comprises 17 residues. Germline CDR1 SGHVS, CDR2 FNYEAQ. This CDR3 reads CASSRGPSPLYNSPLHF. As DNA, the CDR3 is TGTGCCAGCAGTCGAGGGCCCTCTCCCCTATATAATTCACCCCTCCACTTT.

This chain joins TRBV29-1 and TRBJ1-1; no firm D call. The CDR3 has 13 residues. The ends were cut back, 4 bases at V and 7 bases at J, with 16 bases in the middle. The V gene's germline CDR1 is SQVTM and CDR2 ANQGSEA. The CDR3 coding sequence is TGCAGCGTTGGTCTTGGGCACGGGGTTGAAGCTTTCTTT. Translation gives CSVGLGHGVEAFF.

This clonotype was detected a few times. Germline and junction disagree at one end, which may indicate a read error. The chain is built from TRBV4-3 and TRBJ2-3; D ambiguous. There are 12 residues in the CDR3. Per germline, CDR1 LGHNA and CDR2 YSLEER. The CDR3 here is CASSQATAAPPF. Written as DNA, the CDR3 is TGCGCCAGCAGCCAAGCCACCGCCGCCCCTCCTTTT.